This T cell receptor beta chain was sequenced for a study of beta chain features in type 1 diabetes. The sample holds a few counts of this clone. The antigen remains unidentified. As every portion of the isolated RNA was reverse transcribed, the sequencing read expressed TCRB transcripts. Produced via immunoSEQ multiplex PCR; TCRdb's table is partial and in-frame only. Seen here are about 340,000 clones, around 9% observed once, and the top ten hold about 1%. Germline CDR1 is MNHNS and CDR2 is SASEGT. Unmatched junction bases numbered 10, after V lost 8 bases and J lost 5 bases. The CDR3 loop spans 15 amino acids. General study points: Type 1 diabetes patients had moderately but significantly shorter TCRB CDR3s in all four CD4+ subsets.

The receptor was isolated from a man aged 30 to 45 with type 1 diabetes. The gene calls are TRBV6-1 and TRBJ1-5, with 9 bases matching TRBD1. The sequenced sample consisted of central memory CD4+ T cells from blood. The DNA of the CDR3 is TGTGCCAGCCACAGGGGGCAGACGTACTATCAGCCCCAGCATTTT. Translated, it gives CASHRGQTYYQPQHF.